What follows are 4 T cell receptor beta chains derived from one specimen sequenced in a study of blood T cell repertoires in COVID-19. Data came from immunoSEQ multiplex PCR; TCRdb stores just in-frame clones and leaves some out. The data show some 49,000 clones, 82% seen once. Sequencing input: peripheral blood. These TCRs come from a woman aged 55-69 years with acute or convalescent COVID-19.

This clone was seen just once. The chain is built from TRBV12-3 or TRBV12-4 and TRBJ1-5; maybe TRBD1 (5 bases). There are 12 residues in the CDR3. V lost 6 bases and J 5 bases, leaving 8 bases between the germline ends. The CDR3 reads CASSQGYQPQHF. As DNA, the CDR3 is TGTGCCAGCAGCCAGGGTTATCAGCCCCAGCATTTT.

This chain joins TRBV6-5 and TRBJ1-2; 7 positions match TRBD1. The germline CDR1 and CDR2 sequences are MNHEY and SVGAGI. Losses at the gene ends were 7 bases for V and 8 bases for J; bases not matched to a gene: 10. The CDR3 is 13 amino acids. CDR3 residues: CASKGARRFGYTF. Here the CDR3 DNA reads TGTGCCAGCAAGGGGGCCCGACGTTTCGGCTACACCTTC.

J is TRBJ1-4 and V is TRBV14, with D hard to call. This CDR3 is built from 16 residues. Looked up from germline, CDR1 is SGHDN and CDR2 is FVKESK. The V gene lost 0 bases and the J gene lost 8 bases, with 16 bases spanning the gap. The CDR3 bases are TGTGCCAGCAGCCAAGATCGAGGAGGCAGAGGAGAAAAACTGTTTTTT. This encodes CASSQDRGGRGEKLFF.

The chain employs TRBV28 and TRBJ1-2; 10 nucleotides align to TRBD1. The junction had 3 bases not matched to a gene; V was cut back by 4 bases and J by 4 bases. The length of the CDR3 is 14 residues. Per the germline V gene, CDR1 is MDHEN and CDR2 is SYDVKM. The chain's CDR3 is CASSSGTGAYGYTF. The CDR3 DNA sequence: TGTGCCAGCAGTTCTGGGACAGGGGCCTATGGCTACACCTTC.